The TCR beta chain under discussion was sequenced for a study of PD-L1 blockade in urothelial cancer. Study as a whole: Twenty-five of the 29 patients were men with bladder-origin urothelial cancer.

This clone turned up a few times. Germline V gives CDR1 SGHRS, CDR2 YFSETQ. Deletions cut 0 bases from V and 5 bases from J, with 11 bases between. The CDR3 extends over 14 amino acids. The time point was: pretreatment peripheral blood. The data were produced by immunoSEQ multiplex PCR, yet TCRdb's version contains in-frame clones alone and is incomplete. The profile covers some 90,000 clones, with 89% appearing a single time and 0.85% to 1% taken by the ten largest. The starting material was PBMCs, obtained around atezolizumab (anti-PD-L1) treatment. The chain is built from TRBV5-1 and TRBJ1-1; no firm D call. The receptor was isolated from a woman of 80 years or more with urothelial cancer. DNA for the CDR3: TGCGCCAGCAGCTTGGATCGGGGAGGAACTGAAGCTTTCTTT. It yields the protein CASSLDRGGTEAFF.